Following are 26 T cell receptor beta chains from one sample sequenced in a study of metastatic and nonmetastatic thyroid tumors (TCRdb year 2020). Before undergoing thyroid surgery, none of the patients had been given any kind of treatment. Libraries were made using PCR. Sequencer: Illumina HiSeq 4000. In TCRdb, the public reads were trimmed at Q25 with fastp and aligned with MiXCR, with productive beta chains retained. Counted in this sample were over 20,000 clones; 16% of them appeared once. The biggest ten clones account for about 10% of the sample. The sequenced material came from tumor tissue. The receptors stem from a female donor with papillary thyroid cancer or a benign thyroid nodule (not recorded which). Some clones in this sample may be carry-over from other donors' samples.

By share, this clone ranks as medium-sized. CDR3 loop: CASQDQPGGNTIYF. The DNA for the CDR3 is TGCGCCAGCCAAGATCAACCCGGTGGAAACACCATATATTTT. The rearrangement links TRBV5-1 to TRBJ1-3; D unclear. Per germline, CDR1 SGHRS and CDR2 YFSETQ. The V gene lost 7 bases and the J gene lost 3 bases, with 14 bases spanning the gap. The CDR3 sequence is 14 residues long. Based on the CDR3 plus reference TRBV5-1 and TRBJ1-3, the full variable domain is KAGVTQTPRYLIKTRGQQVTLSCSPISGHRSVSWYQQTPGQGLQFLFEYFSETQRNKGNFPGRFSGRQFSNSRSEMNVSTLELGDSALYLCASQDQPGGNTIYFGEGSWLTVV.

The V gene is TRBV20-1, the J gene TRBJ2-7; D ambiguous. This CDR3 comprises 11 residues. Germline V gene data show CDR1 as DFQATT and CDR2 as SNEGSKA (reference sequence). V lost 6 bases and J 7 bases, leaving 13 bases between the germline ends. The CDR3 DNA reads as TGCAGTGCAAGCCCTAACGTAGAGCAGTACTTC. This sequence encodes CSASPNVEQYF.

This clone appeared many times. This sequence joins TRBV7-3 and TRBJ1-6, with TRBD1 identical over 11 bases. The CDR3 runs 15 residues. The V gene end was trimmed by 4 bases and the J gene end by 8 bases; junction bases not matched to a gene: 4. Germline V gene data show CDR1 as SGHTA and CDR2 as FQGTGA. CDR3 sequence reads: CASSSGQGDHSPLHF. For the CDR3, the DNA is TGTGCCAGCAGCTCGGGACAGGGGGACCATTCACCCCTCCACTTT.

To note about this clone: At one of its ends the junction is not consistent with the germline gene, which may arise from a read error. This chain uses TRBV5-1 with TRBJ1-1, with a possible D match to TRBD1 (6 bases). The CDR3 runs 14 residues. Germline CDR1 is SGHRS and CDR2 is YFSETQ. The CDR3 reads CASSLGYRVTEASF. The CDR3 DNA reads TGCGCCAGCAGCTTGGGGTACAGGGTGACTGAAGCTTCCTTT. Supplemented by reference TRBV5-1 and TRBJ1-1, the full variable domain reads KAGVTQTPRYLIKTRGQQVTLSCSPISGHRSVSWYQQTPGQGLQFLFEYFSETQRNKGNFPGRFSGRQFSNSRSEMNVSTLELGDSALYLCASSLGYRVTEASFGQGTRLTVV.

This clone was seen repeatedly, ten times or more. This may stem from a read error, because a much larger clone lies one nucleotide away. Other DNA sequences from this sample encode an identical CDR3 as well. The V gene is TRBV11-3, the J gene TRBJ2-2; D may match TRBD1 or TRBD2 (5 bases each). This CDR3 has 14 amino acids. The V gene's germline CDR1 is SGHNT and CDR2 YENEEA. The CDR3 here is CASSLVRDTGELFF. The DNA for the CDR3 is TGTGCCAGCAGCCTTGTCAGGGATACCGGGGAGTTGTTTTTT.

At least ten counts were recorded for this clone. This rearrangement joins TRBV9 to TRBJ1-4, with 12 bases identical to TRBD1. There are 18 residues in the CDR3. CDR1 and CDR2 from the germline V gene are SGDLS and YYNGEE. V gave up 4 bases and J gave up 2 bases; unmatched junction bases: 9. CDR3: CASSPQSGTGGTNEKLFF. The CDR3 bases are TGTGCCAGCAGCCCTCAATCCGGGACAGGGGGCACTAATGAAAAACTGTTTTTT.

This clone was picked up many times. The chain carries TRBV20-1 and TRBJ1-5; D is unclear. The CDR3 extends over 15 amino acids. V was pared by 6 bases and J by 0 bases, with 15 bases between. The germline V gene has CDR1 DFQATT and CDR2 SNEGSKA (reference sequence). The CDR3 DNA sequence: TGCAGTGCCCCCCCCCCGCGGGCTAGCAATCAGCCCCAGCATTTT. Its translation: CSAPPPRASNQPQHF.

This clone was observed many times. This sequence joins TRBV19 and TRBJ2-2, with 8 bases that match TRBD2. Germline V gives CDR1 LNHDA, CDR2 SQIVND (reference sequence). V was clipped by 6 bases and J by 4 bases; unmatched bases: 13. This CDR3 has 17 residues. CDR3 sequence reads: CASRREGRGIGTGELFF. CDR3 nucleotide sequence: TGTGCCAGTAGACGGGAGGGGAGGGGAATCGGCACCGGGGAGCTGTTTTTT.

This clone was found many times. This chain joins TRBV20-1 and TRBJ1-1; 8 bases are a match to TRBD1. CDR1 and CDR2 from the germline V gene are DFQATT and SNEGSKA (reference sequence). This CDR3 region has 14 residues. The V segment lost 3 bases and the J segment 5 bases; nucleotides outside the gene matches: 8. The CDR3: CSASPGQGRTEAFF. The CDR3 DNA reads as TGCAGTGCTAGTCCTGGACAGGGTCGGACTGAAGCTTTCTTT.

Note on this clone: This could be a read error, since a much larger clone is one nucleotide away. The sample holds other DNA sequences that translate to the same CDR3. CDR3 nucleotide sequence: TGCAGTGCTGAACGACCCCCTCCAGGAGAGACCCAGTACTTC. It translates to CSAERPPPGETQYF. The chain has TRBV20-1 and TRBJ2-5; D is unresolved. The CDR3 loop spans 14 amino acids. V was cut by 5 bases and J by 4 bases, with 17 bases left in between. The V gene's germline CDR1 is DFQATT and CDR2 SNEGSKA (reference sequence).

This clone was counted ten times or more. The chain couples TRBV4-1 to TRBJ1-2, with TRBD1 identical over 9 bases. The junction had 1 base not matched to a gene; V was cut back by 1 base and J by 1 base. The V gene's germline CDR1 is MGHRA and CDR2 YSYEKL. This CDR3 contains 15 residues. DNA for the CDR3: TGCGCCAGCAGCCAAGGACAGGGGGATAACTATGGCTACACCTTC. Its translation is CASSQGQGDNYGYTF.

This clone was seen ten or more times. The gene calls are TRBV25-1 and TRBJ2-4; 7 nucleotides agree with TRBD2. The germline gives CDR1 MGHDK, CDR2 SYGVNS. With V trimmed by 4 bases and J by 0 bases, 9 bases remained unmatched. This CDR3 region has 17 residues. The CDR3 DNA is TGTGCCAGCAGTGCAGGTGGGGTAGCGGGAGCCAAAAACATTCAGTACTTC. This sequence encodes CASSAGGVAGAKNIQYF.

The sample holds many counts of this clone. The V and J genes are TRBV4-1 and TRBJ1-6; 8 bases are shared with TRBD1. Trimming cost V 4 bases and J 7 bases; bases outside gene matches: 9. Germline V gene sequence: CDR1 MGHRA, CDR2 YSYEKL. The CDR3 totals 16 residues. This chain's CDR3 is CASSLGQGGSNSPLHF. DNA for the CDR3: TGCGCCAGCAGCCTAGGACAGGGAGGATCGAATTCACCCCTCCACTTT.

This clone appeared many times. Mismatch with germline at one junction end may stem from a read error. The chain combines TRBV5-1 with TRBJ2-5; D may be TRBD1 or TRBD2 (5 bases each). Per germline, CDR1 SGHRS and CDR2 YFSETQ. The CDR3 extends over 16 amino acids. The CDR3 region is CASSLNPGTRQEAQYF. The CDR3, as DNA: TGCGCCAGCAGCTTGAACCCCGGGACCAGACAAGAGGCCCAGTACTTC.

The chain is built from TRBV6-1 and TRBJ1-3; TRBD1 might be the D (6 bases). Germline lookup yields CDR1 MNHNS and CDR2 SASEGT. The CDR3 runs 15 residues. V was clipped by 4 bases and J by 1 base, with 11 bases between them. CDR3 protein: CASSGSTGSGNTIYF. The DNA for the CDR3 is TGTGCCAGCAGTGGTTCGACAGGTTCTGGAAACACCATATATTTT.

The sample holds many counts of this clone. This chain uses TRBV5-1 with TRBJ2-5; 9 bases are a match to TRBD2. CDR3 size: 16 residues. Germline lookup yields CDR1 SGHRS and CDR2 YFSETQ. Germline trimming cut 2 bases from V and 1 base from J; bases unmatched to any gene: 6. The chain's CDR3 is CASSFGAGGTQETQYF. CDR3 nucleotides: TGCGCCAGCAGCTTTGGGGCGGGGGGGACCCAAGAGACCCAGTACTTC.

This clone is medium-sized (0.01 to 0.1%) by share. This chain joins TRBV6-1 and TRBJ2-7, with TRBD1 matching over 9 bases. CDR1 MNHNS and CDR2 SASEGT come from the germline V gene. The V gene end was trimmed by 5 bases and the J gene end by 0 bases; junction bases not matched to a gene: 2. The CDR3 has 14 residues. The CDR3 reads CASSSDRGSYEQYF. The CDR3 nucleotides read TGTGCCAGCAGTTCGGACAGGGGCTCCTACGAGCAGTACTTC.

This clone has a count of ten or more. The chain joins TRBV9 to TRBJ2-7; TRBD1 matches 11 bases. This CDR3 contains 15 residues. The V gene's germline CDR1 is SGDLS and CDR2 YYNGEE. With V trimmed by 3 bases and J by 3 bases, 5 bases remained unmatched. CDR3 bases: TGTGCCAGCAGCGCCTGGGACAGGGGGAACTACGAGCAGTACTTC. Translating gives CASSAWDRGNYEQYF.

This clone was counted between two and nine times. This may stem from a read error, because a much larger clone lies one nucleotide away. V is TRBV7-2 and J is TRBJ2-5; 11 positions match TRBD2. Germline-derived CDR1 and CDR2 are SGHTA and FQGNSA. This CDR3 has 15 residues. Unmatched junction bases numbered 5, after V lost 1 base and J lost 7 bases. The CDR3 DNA reads as TGTGCCAGCAGCTTAGGGACTAGCGGGTTGGTGACCCAGTACTTC. This gives the protein CASSLGTSGLVTQYF.

Many counts were recorded for this clone. The CDR3 spells CASSPTQGSEKLFF. The CDR3 bases are TGTGCCAGCAGTCCAACACAGGGGTCTGAAAAACTGTTTTTT. The chain employs TRBV6-1 and TRBJ1-4, with 7 bases aligning to TRBD1. The length of the CDR3 is 14 residues. Germline CDR1 and CDR2: MNHNS and SASEGT. V dropped 5 bases and J dropped 7; count of bases not matched to a gene: 7.

This clone is judged medium-sized. The genes are TRBV6-1 and TRBJ1-3; D unclear. Germline CDR1 is MNHNS and CDR2 is SASEGT. Trimming took off 3 bases at V and 0 bases at J, with 9 bases between the two ends. The CDR3 covers 15 residues. The CDR3 is CASSEGRSSGNTIYF. CDR3 in DNA: TGTGCCAGCAGTGAGGGCAGAAGCTCTGGAAACACCATATATTTT.

Comments on this clone: Other nucleotide sequences from this sample produce the same CDR3. The chain carries TRBV6-4 and TRBJ2-1, with D unclear. V lost 4 bases and J 7 bases, leaving 14 bases between the germline ends. The CDR3 runs 14 residues. The germline V gene has CDR1 MRHNA and CDR2 SNTAGT. CDR3 nucleotides: TGTGCCAGCAGTGGCGGTGGTGCCGGGAATGAGCAGTTCTTC. It translates to CASSGGGAGNEQFF.

Remarks on this clone: At one end the junction does not follow the germline gene, possibly because of a read error. The genes are TRBV28 and TRBJ1-5; D uncertain. Germline V gene lookup returns CDR1 MDHEN and CDR2 SYDVKM. This CDR3 comprises 13 residues. CDR3 bases: TGTTCCAGCACGGGGTGGAGTAATCAGCCCCAGCATTTT. This translates into CSSTGWSNQPQHF.

This clone was picked up many times. The V and J genes are TRBV2 and TRBJ1-1; D ambiguous. The length of the CDR3 is 13 residues. V lost 7 bases to trimming and J lost 6 bases, with 15 bases between them. Germline V gene data show CDR1 as SNHLY and CDR2 as FYNNEI. In DNA, the CDR3 is TGTGCCAGCAACGGGAGAGGTGGGGCTGAAGCTTTCTTT. It codes for CASNGRGGAEAFF.

This clone was counted between two and nine times. A much larger clone differs from this one at a single base, so this may be a read error. The chain has TRBV10-3 and TRBJ2-7; 9 bases align to TRBD1. Germline values: CDR1 ENHRY, CDR2 SYGVKD. The CDR3 length is 14 residues. CDR3 bases: TGTGCCGTCAGTGGGGAACAGGGGGCGTTGGATCAGTACTTC. Translating gives CAVSGEQGALDQYF.

About this clone: The junction does not match germline at one end; this may be a read error. The chain has TRBV30 and TRBJ1-2; D gene unclear. This CDR3 comprises 11 residues. CDR1 is GTSNPN and CDR2 is SVGIG in the germline V gene (reference sequence). CDR3 loop: CAWNRGRGYTF. The CDR3 nucleotides read TGTGCCTGGAATCGAGGCCGTGGCTACACATTC.